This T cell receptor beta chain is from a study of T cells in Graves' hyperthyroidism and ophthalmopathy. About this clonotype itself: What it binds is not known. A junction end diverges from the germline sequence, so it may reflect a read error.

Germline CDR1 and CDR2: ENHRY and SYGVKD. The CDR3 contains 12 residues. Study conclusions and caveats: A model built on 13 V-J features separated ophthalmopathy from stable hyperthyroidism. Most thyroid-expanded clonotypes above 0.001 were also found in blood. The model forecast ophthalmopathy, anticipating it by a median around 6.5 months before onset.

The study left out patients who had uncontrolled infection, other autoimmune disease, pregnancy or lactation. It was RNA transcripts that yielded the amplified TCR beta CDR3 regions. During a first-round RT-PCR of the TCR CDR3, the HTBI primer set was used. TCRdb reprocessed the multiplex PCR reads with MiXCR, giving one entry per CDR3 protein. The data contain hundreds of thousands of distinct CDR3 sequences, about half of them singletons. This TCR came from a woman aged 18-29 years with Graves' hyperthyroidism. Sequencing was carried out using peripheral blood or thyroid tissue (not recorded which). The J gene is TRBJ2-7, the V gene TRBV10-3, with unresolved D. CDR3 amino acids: CASSRREYEQYF. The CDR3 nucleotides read TGTGCCAGCAGTAGACGCGAGTACGAGCAGTACTTC.